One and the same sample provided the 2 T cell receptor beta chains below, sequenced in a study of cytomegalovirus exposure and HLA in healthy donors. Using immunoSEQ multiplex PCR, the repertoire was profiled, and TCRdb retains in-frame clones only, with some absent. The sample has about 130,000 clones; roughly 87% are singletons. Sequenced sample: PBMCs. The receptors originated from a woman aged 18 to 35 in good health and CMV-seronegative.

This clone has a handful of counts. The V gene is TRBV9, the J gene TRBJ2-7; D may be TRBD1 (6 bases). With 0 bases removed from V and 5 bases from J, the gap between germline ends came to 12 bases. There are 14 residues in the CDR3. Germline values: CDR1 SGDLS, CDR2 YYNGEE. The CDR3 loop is CASSVGRGSNEQYF. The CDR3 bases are TGTGCCAGCAGCGTAGGCAGGGGAAGTAACGAGCAGTACTTC.

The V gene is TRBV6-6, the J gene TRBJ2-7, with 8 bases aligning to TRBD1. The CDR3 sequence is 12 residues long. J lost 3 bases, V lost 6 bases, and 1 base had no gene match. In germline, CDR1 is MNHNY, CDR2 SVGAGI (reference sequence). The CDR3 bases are TGTGCCAGCAGAGGACAGGGCTACGAGCAGTACTTC. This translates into CASRGQGYEQYF.